This T cell receptor beta chain is drawn from a study of cytomegalovirus exposure and HLA in healthy donors. Study details: An earlier analysis identified more than 90 million unique TCR beta sequences in about 179 million T cells. The study placed about four fifths of its 350 to 400 genotyped donors in the Caucasian-associated ancestry cluster.

It was with 60 Vbeta and 13 Jbeta primers that the PCR ran. Method: immunoSEQ multiplex PCR; TCRdb's copy keeps in-frame clones and lacks some. Of about 140,000 clones listed, approximately 80% were seen once; the top ten hold 5.1%. General study results and limits: Presence/absence analyses took donor sequencing depth as roughly uniform. Immune exposure information available was restricted to CMV serostatus.

This clone was observed a single time. What it binds is not known. The CDR3 totals 15 residues. In germline, CDR1 is SGHNT, CDR2 YYREEE (reference sequence). The V end was cut by 6 bases, the J end by 1 base, with 16 bases between. This chain links TRBV5-4 with TRBJ1-2, with D perhaps TRBD1 (6 bases). Sequenced input: PBMCs. The source is a male donor in good health and CMV-seronegative. The CDR3 loop reads CASNIGAGDNYGYTF. For the CDR3, the DNA is TGTGCCAGCAACATTGGGGCAGGGGATAACTATGGCTACACCTTC.